Shown below are 31 T cell receptor beta chains from a single sample sequenced in a study of T cell responses to AZD1222 COVID-19 vaccine. Clones were read by immunoSEQ multiplex PCR, and TCRdb kept only the in-frame ones, dropping some. The profile shows some 180,000 clones, around 90% of them singletons. The source was peripheral blood, collected 28 days after the second AZD1222 dose. Every receptor here comes from an adult who received the AZD1222 COVID-19 vaccine.

This clone has a handful of counts. The V call is TRBV4-3, the J call TRBJ1-6, with TRBD1 matching over 8 bases. The junction had 3 bases not matched to a gene; V was cut back by 2 bases and J by 6 bases. This CDR3 has 15 residues. Germline values: CDR1 LGHNA, CDR2 YSLEER. For the CDR3, the DNA is TGCGCCAGCAGCCAACCGGGACAGGTTAATTCACCCCTCCACTTT. It yields the protein CASSQPGQVNSPLHF.

The chain combines TRBV7-2 with TRBJ1-5; D might be TRBD1 (5 bases). Looked up from germline, CDR1 is SGHTA and CDR2 is FQGNSA. V was pared by 3 bases and J by 8 bases, with 14 bases between. This CDR3 spans 14 amino acids. The CDR3 is CASSLAGSLEPQHF. The CDR3 region has the DNA TGTGCCAGCAGCTTGGCAGGGTCTTTAGAGCCCCAGCATTTT.

This chain joins TRBV7-2 and TRBJ1-1, with D perhaps matching TRBD1 (5 bases). Germline CDR1 SGHTA, CDR2 FQGNSA. The CDR3 totals 15 residues. The V and J ends lost 3 bases and 2 bases respectively, with 13 bases between them. CDR3 bases: TGTGCCAGCAGCTTCGGGCAGGGCCTCAACACTGAAGCTTTCTTT. It yields the protein CASSFGQGLNTEAFF.

The rearrangement uses TRBV4-1 and TRBJ1-2; D may be TRBD1 (6 bases). From germline, CDR1 is MGHRA and CDR2 YSYEKL. The CDR3 sequence is 15 residues long. Trimming took off 3 bases at V and 7 bases at J, with 18 bases between the two ends. The CDR3 is CASSHPRQTGSGYTF. DNA for the CDR3: TGCGCCAGCAGCCATCCCAGGCAGACAGGAAGTGGCTACACCTTC.

The chain carries TRBV6-6 and TRBJ2-1; D might be TRBD1 or TRBD2, each matching 5 bases. The CDR3 loop spans 15 amino acids. Trimming pared 7 bases from V and 4 bases from J, leaving 17 bases between. Per the germline V gene, CDR1 is MNHNY and CDR2 is SVGAGI (reference sequence). This CDR3 reads CASTGGTGLYNEQFF. The CDR3 DNA reads TGTGCCAGCACCGGTGGGACGGGGCTATACAATGAGCAGTTCTTC.

The chain employs TRBV7-9 and TRBJ1-1; 8 bases are a match to TRBD1. The V gene end was trimmed by 3 bases and the J gene end by 0 bases; junction bases not matched to a gene: 3. Germline V CDR1 and CDR2: SEHNR, FQNEAQ (reference sequence). The CDR3 has 15 residues. The CDR3 here is CASSFLGQVNTEAFF. In DNA form, the CDR3 reads TGTGCCAGCAGCTTTTTGGGACAGGTGAACACTGAAGCTTTCTTT.

The CDR3 sequence: CASSPVGVSDNEQFF. Written as DNA, the CDR3 is TGTGCCAGCTCACCCGTAGGGGTTAGCGACAATGAGCAGTTCTTC. This chain uses TRBV18 with TRBJ2-1, with D perhaps being TRBD1 or TRBD2 (5 bases each). The CDR3 has 15 residues. Trimming took 3 bases from V and 5 from J, leaving 14 bases between them. Looked up from germline, CDR1 is KGHSH and CDR2 is LQKENI.

This clone was recorded once. The chain couples TRBV18 to TRBJ2-7, with D unresolved. V shed 2 bases and J shed 4 bases, with 12 bases lying between them. This CDR3 contains 14 residues. Looked up from germline, CDR1 is KGHSH and CDR2 is LQKENI. CDR3 in DNA: TGTGCCAGCTCACCAGGATCCGAGCAATACGAGCAGTACTTC. This encodes CASSPGSEQYEQYF.

The chain couples TRBV5-1 to TRBJ2-5; D is undetermined. The length of the CDR3 is 13 residues. Germline values: CDR1 SGHRS, CDR2 YFSETQ. The V and J ends lost 7 bases and 5 bases respectively, with 15 bases between them. CDR3 protein: CASADANWETQYF. The CDR3 bases are TGCGCCAGCGCCGATGCGAACTGGGAGACCCAGTACTTC.

The gene calls are TRBV4-2 and TRBJ2-3; the D is unclear. CDR3 length: 15 residues. V was clipped by 0 bases and J by 8 bases, with 15 bases between them. Germline values: CDR1 LGHNA, CDR2 YNFKEQ. The chain's CDR3 is CASSQDPQEWATQYF. CDR3 nucleotides: TGTGCCAGCAGCCAAGATCCTCAGGAGTGGGCTACGCAGTATTTT.

The V and J genes are TRBV13 and TRBJ2-7; D ambiguous. Trimming removed 0 bases at V and 6 bases at J, with 9 bases between. The CDR3 extends over 13 amino acids. The germline CDR1 and CDR2 sequences are PRHDT and FYEKMQ (reference sequence). CDR3 region: CASSLGGVSEQYF. The CDR3, as DNA: TGTGCCAGCAGCTTAGGTGGGGTTTCCGAGCAGTACTTC. Using reference TRBV13 and TRBJ2-7 for the parts outside the CDR3, the full variable domain is AAGVIQSPRHLIKEKRETATLKCYPIPRHDTVYWYQQGPGQDPQFLISFYEKMQSDKGSIPDRFSAQQFSDYHSELNMSSLELGDSALYFCASSLGGVSEQYFGPGTRLTVT.

The chain joins TRBV7-3 to TRBJ1-1; no firm D call. CDR3 length: 13 amino acids. Trimming left V 1 base short and J 0 bases short, with 3 bases between. Germline V lookup: CDR1 SGHTA, CDR2 FQGTGA. The CDR3: CASSLILNTEAFF. CDR3 in DNA: TGTGCCAGCAGCTTAATCCTGAACACTGAAGCTTTCTTT.

This chain connects TRBV18 to TRBJ2-5; no clear D. V was clipped by 2 bases and J by 3 bases, with 13 bases between them. Germline V gives CDR1 KGHSH, CDR2 LQKENI. This CDR3 spans 15 amino acids. CDR3 nucleotides: TGTGCCAGCTCACCAAAAATGGACGCTGAAGAGACCCAGTACTTC. Amino acid sequence: CASSPKMDAEETQYF.

The genes are TRBV19 and TRBJ2-5, with D maybe TRBD2 (6 bases). This CDR3 has 15 residues. The germline V gene encodes CDR1 LNHDA and CDR2 SQIVND (reference sequence). The V end was cut by 3 bases, the J end by 9 bases, with 20 bases between. CDR3 sequence reads: CASSISAGTPEAQYF. The CDR3 DNA reads as TGTGCCAGTAGTATCAGTGCCGGGACTCCCGAGGCCCAGTACTTC. The full variable domain, with the rest looked up from reference TRBV19 and TRBJ2-5, is DGGITQSPKYLFRKEGQNVTLSCEQNLNHDAMYWYRQDPGQGLRLIYYSQIVNDFQKGDIAEGYSVSREKKESFPLTVTSAQKNPTAFYLCASSISAGTPEAQYFGPGTRLLVL.

The chain recombines TRBV18 with TRBJ1-1; TRBD1 might be the D (5 bases). This CDR3 has 13 residues. Between the trimmed V and J ends, which lost 6 bases and 1 base, there was a span of 9 bases. Germline loops: CDR1 KGHSH, CDR2 LQKENI. CDR3 sequence (DNA): TGTGCCAGCTCCGTCGGACAGAACACTGAAGCTTTCTTT. Translated: CASSVGQNTEAFF.

The rearrangement joins TRBV28 to TRBJ1-6; 7 bases map to TRBD1. This CDR3 region has 18 residues. Trimming removed 8 bases from V and 0 bases from J; junction bases left unmatched: 13. Germline V CDR1 and CDR2: MDHEN, SYDVKM. The CDR3 bases are TGTGCCAGCTCCAGGGGGACGGCGAGGAGCTCCTATAATTCACCCCTCCACTTT. This gives the protein CASSRGTARSSYNSPLHF.

The J gene is TRBJ2-7, the V gene TRBV2; tentatively, D is TRBD1 (5 bases). CDR3 length: 15 residues. The germline V and J ends were trimmed by 8 bases and 0 bases, with 17 bases remaining between them. Germline CDR1 and CDR2: SNHLY and FYNNEI. The CDR3 spells CASLIPTAHSYEQYF. CDR3 DNA sequence: TGTGCCAGCCTTATACCGACAGCCCACTCCTACGAGCAGTACTTC.

V usage is TRBV30 and J usage is TRBJ1-6, with D unresolved. The CDR3 is made up of 12 amino acids. CDR1 is GTSNPN and CDR2 is SVGIG in the germline V gene (reference sequence). The ends were cut back, 7 bases at V and 10 bases at J, with 14 bases in the middle. DNA for the CDR3: TGTGCCTCATCCTGGGCAGGATCACCCCTCCACTTT. This gives the protein CASSWAGSPLHF.

V usage is TRBV5-4 and J usage is TRBJ2-3; the match to TRBD2 covers 12 bases. Trimming took 1 base from V and 0 from J; bases not matched to a gene: 6. CDR1 is SGHNT and CDR2 is YYREEE in the germline V gene (reference sequence). CDR3 size: 18 residues. The CDR3 sequence is CASSLYASGGDSTDTQYF. CDR3 in DNA: TGTGCCAGCAGCTTGTACGCTAGCGGGGGGGACAGCACAGATACGCAGTATTTT.

The chain joins TRBV7-3 to TRBJ1-2; D uncertain. This CDR3 has 11 amino acids. Germline CDR1 is SGHTA and CDR2 is FQGTGA. Trimming shortened V by 2 bases and J by 8 bases, and 6 bases separated the two germline ends. The CDR3 reads CASSLGSGYTF. CDR3 in DNA: TGTGCCAGCAGCTTAGGGTCGGGCTACACCTTC.

The chain's CDR3 is CASSPNARPGQSTDTQYF. CDR3 coding DNA: TGTGCCAGCTCACCTAACGCGAGACCGGGACAGTCGACAGATACGCAGTATTTT. The rearrangement uses TRBV18 and TRBJ2-3, with 7 nucleotides matching TRBD1. CDR3 length equals 18 residues. The germline gives CDR1 KGHSH, CDR2 LQKENI. J lost 3 bases, V lost 3 bases, and 15 bases had no gene match.

The chain employs TRBV5-8 and TRBJ2-1; 7 bases align to TRBD1. The CDR3 length is 16 residues. The germline V gene has CDR1 SGHTS and CDR2 YDEGEE. After removal of 4 bases from V and 0 bases from J, the junction contained 7 bases not matched to a gene. CDR3 protein: CASSSRQGSSYNEQFF. Here the CDR3 DNA reads TGTGCCAGCAGCAGTAGACAGGGAAGCTCCTACAATGAGCAGTTCTTC.

The chain has TRBV12-3 or TRBV12-4 and TRBJ1-1; no clear D. V lost 5 bases, J lost 9 bases, and 16 bases lay in between. The CDR3 has 13 residues. In DNA form, the CDR3 reads TGTGCCAGCAGTAAGGACCGAAATATGCAAGCTTTCTTT. The encoded protein is CASSKDRNMQAFF.

The rearrangement links TRBV7-9 to TRBJ2-6; 8 bases are a match to TRBD1. The CDR3 contains 19 residues. The V segment lost 1 base and the J segment 0 bases; nucleotides outside the gene matches: 8. Germline CDR1 and CDR2: SEHNR and FQNEAQ (reference sequence). As DNA, the CDR3 is TGTGCCAGCAGCTTAGGATCGTTTGGACAGGGCTCTGGGGCCAACGTCCTGACTTTC. Protein product: CASSLGSFGQGSGANVLTF.

This chain links TRBV19 with TRBJ1-5, with D possibly being TRBD1 (5 bases). In germline, CDR1 is LNHDA, CDR2 SQIVND (reference sequence). CDR3 length: 15 amino acids. The CDR3 is CASSWGLTPNQPQHF. The CDR3 nucleotides read TGTGCATCCAGTTGGGGGTTGACCCCGAATCAGCCCCAGCATTTT.

This clone has just one count. CDR3 residues: CASSHGGGTNEKLFF. The CDR3 DNA reads as TGTGCCAGCAGCCACGGGGGAGGGACTAATGAAAAACTGTTTTTT. The rearrangement uses TRBV7-8 and TRBJ1-4; perhaps TRBD1 as D (5 bases). V was pared by 5 bases and J by 2 bases, with 12 bases between. This CDR3 has 15 residues. Germline CDR1 and CDR2: SGHVS and FQNEAQ.

CDR3 sequence reads: CASSEAVGSPLHF. CDR3 bases: TGTGCCAGCAGCGAAGCGGTTGGCTCACCCCTCCACTTT. The rearrangement joins TRBV9 to TRBJ1-6; D remains ambiguous. The CDR3 consists of 13 residues. Germline values: CDR1 SGDLS, CDR2 YYNGEE. The germline V and J ends were trimmed by 3 bases and 10 bases, with 11 bases remaining between them.

This chain connects TRBV23-1 to TRBJ2-2, with 9 bases lining up with TRBD2. TRBV23-1 is filed as an ORF, its function uncertain. This CDR3 is 18 amino acids long. Trimming removed 2 bases from V and 0 bases from J; junction bases left unmatched: 7. CDR3 amino acids: CASSQGLRGGTNTGELFF. For the CDR3, the DNA is TGCGCCAGCAGTCAAGGGCTGCGGGGGGGAACGAACACCGGGGAGCTGTTTTTT.

V and J are TRBV27 and TRBJ2-2; D unresolved. Trimming removed 0 bases from V and 1 base from J, with 3 bases in between. CDR3 length: 14 residues. Germline CDR1 and CDR2: MNHEY and SMNVEV (reference sequence). CDR3 amino acids: CASSLSENTGELFF. The CDR3 DNA follows: TGTGCCAGCAGTTTATCGGAGAACACCGGGGAGCTGTTTTTT.

The J gene is TRBJ2-1, the V gene TRBV11-2; TRBD1 matches 7 bases. Germline V gene data show CDR1 as SGHAT and CDR2 as FQNNGV. The CDR3 sequence is 14 residues long. Trimming removed 8 bases from V and 5 bases from J; junction bases left unmatched: 9. The CDR3: CASLEGGANNEQFF. CDR3 bases: TGTGCCAGCCTGGAAGGGGGCGCGAACAATGAGCAGTTCTTC.

This chain uses TRBV10-3 with TRBJ2-5; D perhaps matches TRBD2 (6 bases). Germline assignment: CDR1 ENHRY and CDR2 SYGVKD. This CDR3 spans 17 amino acids. V was clipped by 3 bases and J by 3 bases, with 20 bases between them. The CDR3 loop reads CAISDDRTSRGEETQYF. The CDR3 DNA follows: TGTGCCATCAGTGATGATCGAACTAGCCGCGGCGAAGAGACCCAGTACTTC.